The present T cell receptor beta chain was sequenced within a study of blood T cell repertoires in COVID-19. Background on the study: The United States, Italy and Spain provided the acute and convalescent COVID-19 samples. Sources were T cells, B-cell-depleted T cells, or PBMCs; the material itself was cDNA or gDNA.

With 0 bases removed from V and 4 bases from J, the gap between germline ends came to 9 bases. This CDR3 comprises 14 residues. CDR1 and CDR2 from the germline V gene are MNHNY and SVGAGI (reference sequence). Per the authors' pipeline: How many nucleated cells were present was estimated from reference gene primer amplification. TCRdb's table, derived via immunoSEQ multiplex PCR, lists solely in-frame clones and lacks some. V, J and clone size were drawn from that table, and D and trimming were deduced from the DNA. In the table there are 100,000 to 150,000 clones, about 92% of which are singletons. The chain couples TRBV6-6 to TRBJ2-5; D gene uncertain. What was sequenced was peripheral blood. The clonotype originates from a man aged 45-65 years with active COVID-19. CDR3 coding DNA: TGTGCCAGCAGTTACTCTGGCAGTATAGAGACCCAGTACTTC. Protein: CASSYSGSIETQYF.